This is a list of T cell receptor beta chains from one sample in a study of blood T cells in healthy people across ages. Using its own MiXCR run on the 5' RACE reads, TCRdb lists one record per CDR3 protein. The data hold some 700,000 distinct CDR3 sequences, with approximately 43% observed a single time. The sample taken for sequencing was blood. These TCRs come from a woman aged 60-75 years in good health. Both conserved end residues are part of each CDR3. The D gene is left open where the match is weak. Not all rows give a size; the values are once, few, many and, for expanded clones, a class.

V gene	D gene	J gene	clone size	CDR3 DNA	CDR3 protein
TRBV5-1	NA	TRBJ2-3	many	TGTGCCAGCAGCGTAAGCGGCACAGATACGCAGTATTTT	CASSVSGTDTQYF
TRBV29-1	NA	TRBJ2-2	once	TGCAGCGTTGAACAGGGCAACACCGGGGAGCTGTTTTTT	CSVEQGNTGELFF
TRBV4-1	TRBD1	TRBJ2-5	many	TGCGCCAGCAGCCAAGACCCGAGACAGGGCCGGTTAAGAGAGACCCAGTACTTC	CASSQDPRQGRLRETQYF
TRBV29-1	TRBD2	TRBJ2-4	many	TGCAGCGTTGAAGTAACTAGCGGGAGTATCGACTTC	CSVEVTSGSIDF
TRBV3-1	TRBD2	TRBJ2-2	NA	TGTGCCAGCAGCCAATTCGGAGCTAGCGGGGTCGGGGAGCTGTTTTTT	CASSQFGASGVGELFF
TRBV7-9	TRBD1	TRBJ2-5	NA	TGTGCCAGCAGCTTTGACAGGGATAGTGAGCAGTACTTC	CASSFDRDSEQYF
TRBV3-1	NA	TRBJ2-7	many	TGTGCCAGCACCCCAGGCGGGACGTACGAGCAGTACTTC	CASTPGGTYEQYF
TRBV6-5	TRBD1	TRBJ1-4	NA	TGTGCCAGCAGTTCCAACGGACAGGGATCAACTAATGAAAAACTGTTTTTT	CASSSNGQGSTNEKLFF
TRBV29-1	NA	TRBJ2-5	NA	TGCAGCGTTCAAGGGAGGGGGCGCCATGAGACCCAGTACTTC	CSVQGRGRHETQYF
TRBV5-6	TRBD1	TRBJ1-2	few	TGTGCCAGCAGAAGGACAGGGATGGTATCTGGCTACACCTTC	CASRRTGMVSGYTF
TRBV29-1	TRBD1	TRBJ1-3	NA	TGCAGCGTTGGGACAGGGGCTACTGGAAACACCATATATTTT	CSVGTGATGNTIYF
TRBV10-3	NA	TRBJ2-7	NA	TGTGCCATCAGCGGGCCGGGGATCTACGAGCAGTACTTC	CAISGPGIYEQYF
TRBV13	TRBD2	TRBJ2-1	many	TGTGCCAGCAGCTTAGGACTAGCGGGAGGCAACAATGAGCAGTTCTTC	CASSLGLAGGNNEQFF
TRBV2	TRBD1	TRBJ1-1	few	TGTGCCAGCAGCCCCCGGGACAGGTCGGACACTGAAGCTTTCTTT	CASSPRDRSDTEAFF
TRBV20-1	NA	TRBJ2-5	NA	TGCAGTGACGGGACACAAGAGACCCAGTACTTC	CSDGTQETQYF
TRBV6-6	TRBD1	TRBJ1-1	NA	TGTGCCAGCAGTTTCGGGACAGGGGTGGTTGGAACTGAAGCTTTCTTT	CASSFGTGVVGTEAFF
TRBV28	NA	TRBJ1-2	NA	TGTGCCAGCAGTTTACGTGCGGGGGGCGGCTATGGCTACACCTTC	CASSLRAGGGYGYTF
TRBV12-3/TRBV12-4	TRBD2	TRBJ2-3	once	TGTGCCAGCATTCAATTTACTAGCGGGGTAGGAGATACGCAGTATTTT	CASIQFTSGVGDTQYF
TRBV10-3	NA	TRBJ1-5	few	TGTGCCATCAGTGAGGAGCTAAGGCCCCAGCATTTT	CAISEELRPQHF
TRBV5-1	TRBD2	TRBJ2-2	NA	TGCGCCAGCAGCTTGGCCGTACTAGCGGGGGGCCCTAAGAAGGGCGGGGAGCTGTTTTTT	CASSLAVLAGGPKKGGELFF
TRBV28	TRBD1	TRBJ2-7	NA	TGTGCCAGCAGTCCCCGGACAGGGGAAGCGCAGTACTTC	CASSPRTGEAQYF
TRBV15	NA	TRBJ1-2	few	TGTGCCACCAGCACTGATCGGGGGCCCGATGGCTACACCTTC	CATSTDRGPDGYTF
TRBV28	TRBD2	TRBJ2-2	NA	TGTGCCAGCAGTTTCTCCGGGACTAGCGGGAGAGGGGAGCTGTTTTTT	CASSFSGTSGRGELFF
TRBV20-1	NA	TRBJ2-1	NA	TGCAGTGTCCCGATGACAGGTCTTGGGAATGAGCAGTTCTTC	CSVPMTGLGNEQFF
TRBV12-3/TRBV12-4	NA	TRBJ2-7	NA	TGTGCCAGCAGTGATACCGGGACGGGAGCCTACGAGCAGTACTTC	CASSDTGTGAYEQYF
TRBV6-1	TRBD2	TRBJ2-2	NA	TGTGCCCGACTCAGCGGGGGGTCGAACACCGGGGAGCTGTTTTTT	CARLSGGSNTGELFF
TRBV6-2/TRBV6-3	TRBD1	TRBJ1-5	NA	TGTGCCAGTAGGGACAGGGTGAATCAGCCCCAGCATTTT	CASRDRVNQPQHF
TRBV28	TRBD2	TRBJ2-7	NA	TGTGCCAGCAGCAAAAACCCTAGCGGCTCCTACGAGCAGTACTTC	CASSKNPSGSYEQYF
TRBV27	NA	TRBJ1-2	NA	TGTGCCAGCAGTTTAAAGGTCCACTATGGCTACACCTTC	CASSLKVHYGYTF
TRBV6-5	NA	TRBJ2-1	NA	TGTGCCAGCAGTTACTCGAAGGGCCGGGGCTCCTACAATGAGCAGTTCTTC	CASSYSKGRGSYNEQFF
TRBV5-1	NA	TRBJ2-7	few	TGCGCCAGCAGCTTGTTCAGAGACTACGAGCAGTACTTC	CASSLFRDYEQYF
TRBV7-8	TRBD1	TRBJ1-1	NA	TGTGCCGGCAGCTTAGTTGTCGCTATTGACAGGGGGCGGACTGAAGCTTTCTTT	CAGSLVVAIDRGRTEAFF
TRBV9	NA	TRBJ2-7	NA	TGTGCCAGCAGCGCATCAGGGTTCTACGAGCAGTACTTC	CASSASGFYEQYF
TRBV10-3	TRBD1	TRBJ1-6	many	TGTGCCACCGGACAGGGTGGCAATTCACCCCTCCACTTT	CATGQGGNSPLHF
TRBV4-3	NA	TRBJ2-1	NA	TGCGCCAGCAGCCAAGCGAGCACGGGGCTAAACAATGAGCAGTTCTTC	CASSQASTGLNNEQFF
TRBV11-1	NA	TRBJ2-7	few	TGTGCCAGCAGCCCGGAGGGCAGTAACGAGCAGTACTTC	CASSPEGSNEQYF
TRBV7-2	TRBD2	TRBJ2-3	NA	TGTGCCAGCAGCTTAGGGGCGGGAGTTCCAAGCACAGATACGCAGTATTTT	CASSLGAGVPSTDTQYF
TRBV20-1	TRBD1	TRBJ2-7	few	TGCAGTGCCCGACCCCGGACAGGGCGCTACGAGCAGTACTTC	CSARPRTGRYEQYF
TRBV27	NA	TRBJ2-5	NA	TGTGCCAGCAGTAACGGAGAAGAGACCCAGTACTTC	CASSNGEETQYF
TRBV29-1	TRBD1	TRBJ2-5	NA	TGCAGCGTTGATGACAGGGGAGGAGAGACCCAGTACTTC	CSVDDRGGETQYF
TRBV12-3/TRBV12-4	NA	TRBJ2-5	NA	TGTGCCAGCAGTTTAGGGGGACCCGCAAAAGGGACCCAGTACTTC	CASSLGGPAKGTQYF
TRBV10-3	NA	TRBJ2-7	NA	TGTGCCATCAGTGATCAGGGGAGGAAGGACGAGCAGTACTTC	CAISDQGRKDEQYF
TRBV6-1	NA	TRBJ2-3	few	TGTGCCAGCAGGGTGACAGGCACAGATACGCAGTATTTT	CASRVTGTDTQYF
TRBV20-1	NA	TRBJ2-5	NA	TGCAGTGCCGGGGACCATAAGAAAGAGACCCAGTACTTC	CSAGDHKKETQYF
TRBV27	NA	TRBJ1-6	NA	TGTGCCAGCAGTTTTGTAGAGGTTAATTCACCCCTCCACTTT	CASSFVEVNSPLHF
TRBV21-1	NA	TRBJ2-1	NA	TGTGCCAGCAGCCTCCAGGACGGGACTAGCGGGGTCAATGAGCAGTTCTTC	CASSLQDGTSGVNEQFF
TRBV3-1	NA	TRBJ2-3	NA	TGTGCCAGCAGCGATGGGGGGCATTCGCGAGTTTCGCAGTATTTT	CASSDGGHSRVSQYF
TRBV29-1	TRBD2	TRBJ2-1	many	TGCAGCACGCGGGGAGGGGTGTACAATGAGCAGTTCTTC	CSTRGGVYNEQFF
TRBV27	NA	TRBJ1-1	NA	TGTGCCAGCAGTTTCTCGGGGGAGGCTAGGAACACTGAAGCTTTCTTT	CASSFSGEARNTEAFF
TRBV13	NA	TRBJ1-5	few	TGTGCCAGCAGCCTCGGAGGTCACCTTTCCAATCAGCCCCAGCATTTT	CASSLGGHLSNQPQHF
TRBV28	TRBD1	TRBJ2-7	NA	TGTGCCAGCGCTTCCGGGACAGGCGAGCAGTACTTC	CASASGTGEQYF
TRBV3-1	NA	TRBJ2-3	NA	TGTGCCAGCAGCCAATTCTTGGGACGGACAAACAGCGATACGCAGTATTTT	CASSQFLGRTNSDTQYF
TRBV5-1	NA	TRBJ1-2	many	TGCGCCAGCAGTTGGGACACCTATGGCTACACCTTC	CASSWDTYGYTF
TRBV9	NA	TRBJ1-2	few	TGTGCCAGCAGCTCAGGGGCGATACTTAACTATGGCTACACCTTC	CASSSGAILNYGYTF